The rows below give T cell receptor beta chains drawn from one sample of a study of Ad26.COV2.S vaccination and SARS-CoV-2 variants. Repertoires were generated with immunoSEQ multiplex PCR, while TCRdb's copy carries only in-frame clones and drops some. The sample includes about 400,000 clones, about 85% of them seen just once. This material consisted of peripheral blood, taken in a trial of Ad26.COV2.S vaccine versus placebo. Every receptor here comes from a person aged 18-60 years who received the Ad26.COV2.S COVID-19 vaccine or a placebo. The CDR3 runs from the conserved cysteine through the conserved F or W. D genes are given only for firm matches. The size entry is marked missing in some rows and otherwise reads once, few, many or a size class.

J,size,D,V,CDR3,DNA
TRBJ1-5,once,-,TRBV18,CASSLETASEQPQHF,TGTGCCAGCTCACTAGAGACGGCTTCGGAGCAGCCCCAGCATTTT
TRBJ1-3,-,-,TRBV7-6,CASSSPGWGSGNTIYF,TGTGCCAGCAGCTCCCCAGGGTGGGGATCCGGAAACACCATATATTTT
TRBJ2-7,-,-,TRBV27,CASSLSSGRIYEQYF,TGTGCCAGCAGTTTATCGAGTGGGCGGATATACGAGCAGTACTTC
TRBJ2-1,-,TRBD1,TRBV3-1/TRBV3-2,CASSQDRGKVNEQFF,TGTGCCAGCAGCCAGGACAGGGGGAAGGTCAATGAGCAGTTCTTC
TRBJ1-1,-,TRBD1,TRBV5-1,CASSYMTGPNTEAFF,TGCGCCAGCAGCTATATGACAGGGCCGAACACTGAAGCTTTCTTT
TRBJ1-4,-,-,TRBV19,CASSITPGQSDEKLFF,TGTGCCAGTAGTATTACCCCGGGGCAGTCCGACGAAAAACTGTTTTTT
TRBJ1-2,-,-,TRBV6-5,CAGARDNYGYTF,TGTGCCGGAGCCAGGGATAACTATGGCTACACCTTC
TRBJ2-1,-,-,TRBV27,CASSFRGQSWDEQFF,TGTGCCAGCAGTTTCCGAGGACAGTCGTGGGATGAGCAGTTCTTC
TRBJ2-5,-,TRBD2,TRBV5-4,CASSLGASGWIGETQYF,TGTGCCAGCAGCTTGGGGGCTAGCGGTTGGATTGGGGAGACCCAGTACTTC
TRBJ1-2,-,TRBD1,TRBV6-5,CASRGQGAYYGYTF,TGTGCCAGCAGGGGACAGGGGGCTTACTATGGCTACACCTTC
TRBJ1-5,-,TRBD1,TRBV6-2/TRBV6-3,CASSRWTGTGGGQPQHF,TGTGCCAGCAGTCGCTGGACCGGGACAGGGGGTGGTCAGCCCCAGCATTTT
TRBJ2-1,-,-,TRBV2,CASRSAREQFF,TGTGCCAGCAGATCCGCAAGGGAGCAGTTCTTC
TRBJ1-3,-,-,TRBV6-5,CASSYSRNSGNTIYF,TGTGCCAGCAGTTACTCGAGAAACTCTGGAAACACCATATATTTT
TRBJ2-5,few,-,TRBV18,CASSSGQLETQYF,TGTGCCAGCTCCTCAGGACAGCTGGAGACCCAGTACTTC
TRBJ1-2,-,-,TRBV3-1/TRBV3-2,CASSPGTPYGYTF,TGTGCCAGCAGCCCTGGGACACCCTATGGCTACACCTTC
TRBJ1-4,-,TRBD1,TRBV2,CASSGSGTESEKLFF,TGTGCCAGCAGTGGCTCCGGGACAGAGAGTGAAAAACTGTTTTTT
TRBJ2-3,-,TRBD2,TRBV7-9,CASSLAGGGARTDTQYF,TGTGCCAGCAGCTTAGCGGGCGGGGGGGCCCGCACAGATACGCAGTATTTT
TRBJ2-1,-,-,TRBV6-4,CASSDTVEGNYNEQFF,TGTGCCAGCAGTGATACCGTAGAGGGCAACTACAATGAGCAGTTCTTC
TRBJ1-6,few,-,TRBV28,CASSFGNSPLHF,TGTGCCAGCAGTTTCGGGAATTCACCCCTCCACTTT
TRBJ2-7,once,-,TRBV20-1,CSASKVNSYEQYF,TGCAGTGCTAGTAAAGTTAACTCCTACGAGCAGTACTTC
TRBJ1-3,-,-,TRBV6-5,CASSLIQGFSGNTIYF,TGTGCCAGCAGTTTAATCCAGGGCTTCTCTGGAAACACCATATATTTT
TRBJ2-7,-,TRBD1,TRBV19,CASSSGTGGAYEQYF,TGTGCCAGTAGTAGCGGGACAGGGGGAGCGTACGAGCAGTACTTC
TRBJ1-1,-,-,TRBV27,CASSLRAGRVNTEAFF,TGTGCCAGCAGTTTACGGGCAGGGCGTGTGAACACTGAAGCTTTCTTT
TRBJ2-7,once,-,TRBV5-6,CASSFTGIYEQYF,TGTGCCAGCAGCTTCACAGGAATATACGAGCAGTACTTC
TRBJ1-1,-,TRBD1,TRBV5-6,CASRQGAEDTEAFF,TGTGCCAGCAGACAGGGGGCAGAGGACACTGAAGCTTTCTTT